What follows are 20 T cell receptor beta chains derived from one specimen sequenced in a study of blood T cell repertoires in COVID-19. Some clones are missing from TCRdb's copy, which holds only in-frame ones; the method was immunoSEQ multiplex PCR. The data contain 350,000 or so clones, around 90% of them seen just once; the ten biggest clones take up approximately 17%. Material: PBMCs or T cells enriched from blood (not recorded which). The source of these receptors is a woman aged 30 to 39 who had recovered from COVID-19.

This clone showed up just once. J is TRBJ2-1 and V is TRBV5-4; D is ambiguous. The length of the CDR3 is 14 residues. Trimming removed 7 bases at V and 1 base at J, with 12 bases between. CDR1 is SGHNT, CDR2 YYREEE, per germline (reference sequence). Here the CDR3 reads CASSASGSYNEQFF. The CDR3 DNA follows: TGTGCCAGCTCCGCTAGTGGGTCCTACAATGAGCAGTTCTTC.

Here the CDR3 reads CASSVQGLGTGELFF. Written as DNA, the CDR3 is TGTGCCAGCAGCGTACAGGGTCTTGGCACCGGGGAGCTGTTTTTT. The V call is TRBV9, the J call TRBJ2-2; D may be TRBD1 (5 bases). In germline, CDR1 is SGDLS, CDR2 YYNGEE. V was cut by 1 base and J by 4 bases, with 11 bases left in between. There are 15 residues in the CDR3.

The chain recombines TRBV4-3 with TRBJ2-1; tentative D call: TRBD2 (6 bases). Trimming pared 0 bases from V and 4 bases from J, leaving 13 bases between. Germline CDR1 LGHNA, CDR2 YSLEER. CDR3 size: 16 residues. This CDR3 reads CASSQDQEGRYNEQFF. CDR3 DNA: TGCGCCAGCAGCCAAGATCAGGAAGGGAGGTACAATGAGCAGTTCTTC.

The chain employs TRBV15 and TRBJ2-5; D is possibly TRBD1 (6 bases). CDR1 and CDR2 from the germline V gene are LNHNV and YYDKDF (reference sequence). The V end lost 0 bases, the J end lost 4 bases, and 18 bases lay between the germline ends. The CDR3 has 17 residues. CDR3 bases: TGTGCCACCAGCAGAGATCCAGGGACAAAAGAGGTAGAGACCCAGTACTTC. It yields the protein CATSRDPGTKEVETQYF.

This chain links TRBV5-6 with TRBJ1-5; 8 bases are a match to TRBD1. The CDR3 is 16 residues long. CDR1 and CDR2 (germline): SGHDT, YYEEEE. The ends lost 0 bases at V and 4 bases at J; junction bases unmatched: 6. The CDR3 spells CASSLDRRGPNQPQHF. The DNA of the CDR3 is TGTGCCAGCAGCTTGGATCGCAGGGGGCCAAATCAGCCCCAGCATTTT.

As concerns this clone: The junction departs from germline at one end; a sequencing error may be responsible. CDR3 bases: TGTGCCACCAGTGGGACAGGGCCCTCCCACAATGAGCAGTTCTTC. Translation gives CATSGTGPSHNEQFF. The rearrangement uses TRBV24-1 and TRBJ2-1, with 8 nucleotides matching TRBD1. Germline CDR1 KGHDR, CDR2 SFDVKD. This CDR3 contains 15 residues.

The rearrangement joins TRBV28 to TRBJ1-1; possible D gene TRBD1, 6 bases. The CDR3 consists of 16 residues. Germline V gene lookup returns CDR1 MDHEN and CDR2 SYDVKM. Trimming removed 3 bases at V and 1 base at J, with 15 bases between. This CDR3 reads CASSFSPRQANTEAFF. CDR3 DNA: TGTGCCAGCAGTTTTAGCCCCCGACAGGCGAACACTGAAGCTTTCTTT.

This clone was seen a single time. The J gene is TRBJ2-5, the V gene TRBV7-9; D is uncertain. This CDR3 is built from 13 residues. Per the germline V gene, CDR1 is SEHNR and CDR2 is FQNEAQ (reference sequence). Trimming pared 5 bases from V and 1 base from J, leaving 8 bases between. The CDR3 region is CASSLGFQETQYF. The CDR3 nucleotides read TGTGCCAGCAGCCTCGGTTTCCAAGAGACCCAGTACTTC. Full variable domain (remainder filled in from reference TRBV7-9 and TRBJ2-5): DTGVSQNPRHKITKRGQNVTFRCDPISEHNRLYWYRQTLGQGPEFLTYFQNEAQLEKSRLLSDRFSAERPKGSFSTLEIQRTEQGDSAMYLCASSLGFQETQYFGPGTRLLVL.

V usage is TRBV3-1 (or the pseudogene TRBV3-2) and J usage is TRBJ1-6; 7 bases are a match to TRBD1. Trimming took 1 base from V and 9 from J; bases not matched to a gene: 3. Germline V CDR1 and CDR2: LGHDT, YNNKEL (reference sequence). The CDR3 contains 14 residues. The CDR3 nucleotides are TGTGCCAGCAGCCAAGGAACAGGGGCTTCACCCCTCCACTTT. As protein: CASSQGTGASPLHF.

The chain carries TRBV5-4 and TRBJ1-2, with 9 bases lining up with TRBD1. The CDR3 length is 14 residues. V trimming: 3 bases; J trimming: 9 bases; junction bases outside the gene matches: 9. Germline loops: CDR1 SGHNT, CDR2 YYREEE (reference sequence). Written as DNA, the CDR3 is TGTGCCAGCAGCTCGGCGCGGACAGGGGATCGCTACACCTTC. Protein product: CASSSARTGDRYTF.

This chain uses TRBV18 with TRBJ1-1; 7 bases agree with TRBD1. This CDR3 has 15 residues. Germline CDR1 and CDR2: KGHSH and LQKENI. J gave up 4 bases and V 8 bases, and 13 bases lay outside the gene matches. The DNA for the CDR3 is TGTGCCAGCCACGGACAGGCTTTACGGGGCACTGAAGCTTTCTTT. Its translation: CASHGQALRGTEAFF.

This chain uses TRBV28 with TRBJ1-2; perhaps TRBD1 as D (6 bases). The V end lost 5 bases, the J end lost 3 bases, and 7 bases lay between the germline ends. CDR1 is MDHEN and CDR2 is SYDVKM in the germline V gene. The CDR3 loop spans 12 amino acids. The CDR3 DNA reads as TGTGCCAGCAGTCACAGGGACTATGGCTACACCTTC. It codes for CASSHRDYGYTF.

This chain links TRBV7-3 with TRBJ1-2; 8 nucleotides agree with TRBD1. Germline-derived CDR1 and CDR2 are SGHTA and FQGTGA. V gave up 6 bases and J gave up 8 bases; unmatched junction bases: 11. CDR3 size: 14 residues. CDR3 sequence: CASSSDREVGGYTF. The CDR3 DNA sequence: TGTGCCAGCAGTTCGGACAGGGAAGTGGGGGGCTACACCTTC.

The V and J genes are TRBV3-1 (or the pseudogene TRBV3-2) and TRBJ2-2; 7 bases are shared with TRBD1. This CDR3 is built from 15 residues. The V segment lost 5 bases and the J segment 4 bases; nucleotides outside the gene matches: 7. CDR1 is LGHDT and CDR2 is YNNKEL in the germline V gene (reference sequence). The CDR3 coding sequence is TGTGCCAGCAGCACCCGACAGGGACCCACCGGGGAGCTGTTTTTT. This codes for CASSTRQGPTGELFF.

The V gene is TRBV18, the J gene TRBJ1-3, with 7 bases matching TRBD1. The junction had 13 bases not matched to a gene; V was cut back by 8 bases and J by 0 bases. Germline lookup yields CDR1 KGHSH and CDR2 LQKENI. This CDR3 region has 17 residues. CDR3 in amino acids: CASAQTGTHPSGNTIYF. Here the CDR3 DNA reads TGTGCCAGCGCCCAGACAGGGACGCACCCCTCTGGAAACACCATATATTTT.

V and J are TRBV5-6 and TRBJ1-2; 9 positions match TRBD1. V was pared by 4 bases and J by 2 bases, with 6 bases of the junction left unmatched. Germline CDR1 is SGHDT and CDR2 is YYEEEE. The CDR3 loop spans 15 amino acids. The CDR3 nucleotides read TGTGCCAGCAGCGCGACAGGGGGTACGAACTATGGCTACACCTTC. Translation: CASSATGGTNYGYTF.

The chain combines TRBV7-2 with TRBJ2-1; 10 bases are a match to TRBD2. V trimming: 4 bases; J trimming: 3 bases; junction bases outside the gene matches: 3. This CDR3 is built from 15 residues. Germline CDR1 reads SGHTA; CDR2 reads FQGNSA. Here the CDR3 DNA reads TGTGCCAGCAGCTATAGCGGGAGGTTCTACAATGAGCAGTTCTTC. Protein product: CASSYSGRFYNEQFF.

The V and J genes are TRBV7-2 and TRBJ2-1; possible D gene TRBD1, 5 bases. This CDR3 is built from 15 residues. CDR1 and CDR2 from the germline V gene are SGHTA and FQGNSA. Trimming cost V 2 bases and J 1 base, with 9 bases left between them. This chain's CDR3 is CASSLFQGSYNEQFF. CDR3 nucleotide sequence: TGTGCCAGCAGCTTATTCCAGGGTTCCTACAATGAGCAGTTCTTC.

This CDR3 is CAWSGGGHYGNQPQHF. The CDR3 DNA sequence: TGTGCCTGGAGTGGGGGGGGGCATTATGGCAATCAGCCCCAGCATTTT. The chain couples TRBV30 to TRBJ1-5, with D maybe TRBD1 (6 bases). CDR1 and CDR2 from the germline V gene are GTSNPN and SVGIG (reference sequence). This CDR3 comprises 16 residues. V dropped 1 base and J dropped 2 bases, with 15 bases sitting between them.

V is TRBV7-2 and J is TRBJ2-2; tentatively, D is TRBD2 (7 bases). The CDR3 is 17 residues long. Trimming removed 5 bases at V and 6 bases at J, with 22 bases between. Looked up from germline, CDR1 is SGHTA and CDR2 is FQGNSA. This chain's CDR3 is CASSPAVGGALAGELFF. CDR3 DNA sequence: TGTGCCAGCAGCCCAGCGGTGGGGGGGGCGTTGGCCGGGGAGCTGTTTTTT.